The text below deals with one TCR beta chain. The data were obtained in a study of blood T cell repertoires in COVID-19. Across the whole study: There were acute and convalescent COVID-19 samples, and they came from the United States, Italy and Spain. In each case, the material was cDNA or gDNA derived from T cells, B-cell-depleted T cells, or PBMCs.

In the authors' methods: Reference gene primer amplification yielded estimated nucleated cell counts. This table comes from immunoSEQ multiplex PCR, and its TCRdb copy is limited to in-frame clones, with some not included. V, J and clone size are those of that table, while D and trimming were read from the DNA. The data contain approximately 31,000 clones, 91% of them singletons. CDR1 and CDR2 from the germline V gene are SGHTS and YDEGEE. J gave up 8 bases and V 5 bases, and 6 bases lay outside the gene matches. The CDR3 is 12 amino acids. Sequencing used peripheral blood. This chain links TRBV5-8 with TRBJ1-2; 7 positions agree with TRBD1. The TCR originated in a human donor with active COVID-19. The donor label of this sample is uncertain. Here the CDR3 reads CASSRDSPGYTF. CDR3 DNA sequence: TGTGCCAGCAGTCGGGACAGTCCGGGCTACACCTTC.